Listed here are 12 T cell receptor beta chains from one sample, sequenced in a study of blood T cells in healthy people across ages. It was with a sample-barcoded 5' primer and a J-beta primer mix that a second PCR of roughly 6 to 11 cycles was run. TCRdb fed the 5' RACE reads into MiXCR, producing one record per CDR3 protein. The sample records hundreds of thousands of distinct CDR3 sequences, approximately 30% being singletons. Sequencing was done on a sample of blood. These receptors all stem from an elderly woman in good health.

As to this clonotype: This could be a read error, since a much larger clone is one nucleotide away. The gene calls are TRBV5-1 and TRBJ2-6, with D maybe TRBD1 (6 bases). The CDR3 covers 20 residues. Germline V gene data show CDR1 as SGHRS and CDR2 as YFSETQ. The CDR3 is CASSSLRGTGRTTGANVRTF. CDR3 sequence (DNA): TGCGCCAGCAGCTCGCTGAGGGGGACGGGGAGAACAACTGGGGCCAACGTCCGGACTTTC.

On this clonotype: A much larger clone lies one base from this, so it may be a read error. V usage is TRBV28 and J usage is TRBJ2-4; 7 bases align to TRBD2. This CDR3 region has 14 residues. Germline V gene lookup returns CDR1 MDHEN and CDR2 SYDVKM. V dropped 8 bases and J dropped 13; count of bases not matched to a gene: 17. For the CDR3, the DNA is TGTGCCAGCTGGTCCAGCGGGGTTTTGAATGAGCAGTACTTC. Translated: CASWSSGVLNEQYF.

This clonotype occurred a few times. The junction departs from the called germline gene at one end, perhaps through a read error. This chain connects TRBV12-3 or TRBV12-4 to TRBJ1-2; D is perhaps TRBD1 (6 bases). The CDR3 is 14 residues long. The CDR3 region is CASSPQGVIYGHTF. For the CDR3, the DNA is TGTGCCAGCAGCCCACAGGGAGTTATCTATGGCCACACCTTC.

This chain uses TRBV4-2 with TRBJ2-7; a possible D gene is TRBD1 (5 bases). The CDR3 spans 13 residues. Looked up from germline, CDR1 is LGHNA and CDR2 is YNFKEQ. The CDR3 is CTGSPTVSYEQYF. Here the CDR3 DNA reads TGTACCGGCAGCCCGACAGTTTCCTACGAGCAGTACTTC.

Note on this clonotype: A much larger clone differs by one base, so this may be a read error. The CDR3 protein is CASTERRMNTEAFF. Here the CDR3 DNA reads TGTGCCAGCACCGAGAGGAGGATGAACACTGAAGCTTTCTTT. The chain employs TRBV7-9 and TRBJ1-1; no clear D gene. The V end was cut by 7 bases, the J end by 0 bases, with 12 bases between. Germline loops: CDR1 SEHNR, CDR2 FQNEAQ (reference sequence). The CDR3 sequence is 14 residues long.

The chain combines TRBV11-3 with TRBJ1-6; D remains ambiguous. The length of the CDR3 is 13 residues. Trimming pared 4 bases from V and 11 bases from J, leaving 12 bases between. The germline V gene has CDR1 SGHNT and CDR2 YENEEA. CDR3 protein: CASSSLNGAPLHF. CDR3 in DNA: TGTGCCAGCAGCTCCCTAAACGGGGCACCCCTCCACTTT.

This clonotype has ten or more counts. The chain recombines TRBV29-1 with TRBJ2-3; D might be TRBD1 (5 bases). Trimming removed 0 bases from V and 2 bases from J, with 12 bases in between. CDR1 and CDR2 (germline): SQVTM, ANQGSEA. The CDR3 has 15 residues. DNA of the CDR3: TGCAGCGTTGAAGAGCGGACACTATCCACAGATACGCAGTATTTT. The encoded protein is CSVEERTLSTDTQYF.

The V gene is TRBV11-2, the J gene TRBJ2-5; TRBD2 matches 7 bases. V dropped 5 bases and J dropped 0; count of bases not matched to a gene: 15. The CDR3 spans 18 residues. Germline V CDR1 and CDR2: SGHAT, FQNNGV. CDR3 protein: CASSQGFYFAGDQETQYF. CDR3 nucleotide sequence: TGTGCCAGCAGCCAAGGTTTTTACTTCGCGGGGGACCAAGAGACCCAGTACTTC. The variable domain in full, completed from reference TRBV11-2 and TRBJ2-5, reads EAGVAQSPRYKIIEKRQSVAFWCNPISGHATLYWYQQILGQGPKLLIQFQNNGVVDDSQLPKDRFSAERLKGVDSTLKIQPAKLEDSAVYLCASSQGFYFAGDQETQYFGPGTRLLVL.

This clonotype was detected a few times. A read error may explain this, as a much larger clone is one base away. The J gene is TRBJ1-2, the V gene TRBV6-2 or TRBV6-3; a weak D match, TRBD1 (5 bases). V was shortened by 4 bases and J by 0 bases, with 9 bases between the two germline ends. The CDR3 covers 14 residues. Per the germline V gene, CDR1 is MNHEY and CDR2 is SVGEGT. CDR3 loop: CASSCGTANYGYTF. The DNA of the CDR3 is TGTGCCAGCAGTTGCGGGACGGCTAACTATGGCTACACCTTC.

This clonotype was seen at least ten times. CDR3 in DNA: TGTGCCAGCAGCCAAAACAGGGTTAGCCAAGAGACCCAGTACTTC. This gives the protein CASSQNRVSQETQYF. The chain uses TRBV3-1 and TRBJ2-5, with D possibly being TRBD1 (6 bases). Trimming removed 2 bases at V and 1 base at J, with 11 bases between. Germline CDR1 LGHDT, CDR2 YNNKEL (reference sequence). The CDR3 has 15 residues.

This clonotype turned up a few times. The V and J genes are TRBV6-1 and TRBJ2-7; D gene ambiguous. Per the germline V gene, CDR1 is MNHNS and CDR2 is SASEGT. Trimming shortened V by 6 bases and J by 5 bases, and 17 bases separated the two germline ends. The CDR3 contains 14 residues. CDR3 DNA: TGTGCCAGCAGACTGGAAGTGCCAGGCCACGAGCAGTACTTC. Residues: CASRLEVPGHEQYF.

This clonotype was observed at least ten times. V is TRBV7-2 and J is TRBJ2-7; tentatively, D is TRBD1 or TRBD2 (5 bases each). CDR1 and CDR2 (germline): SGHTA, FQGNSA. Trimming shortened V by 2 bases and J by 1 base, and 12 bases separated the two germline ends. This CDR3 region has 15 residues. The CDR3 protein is CASSLSGLVSYEQYF. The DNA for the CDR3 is TGTGCCAGCAGCTTATCGGGGCTCGTTTCCTACGAGCAGTACTTC. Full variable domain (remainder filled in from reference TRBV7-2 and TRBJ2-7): GAGVSQSPSNKVTEKGKDVELRCDPISGHTALYWYRQSLGQGLEFLIYFQGNSAPDKSGLPSDRFSAERTGGSVSTLTIQRTQQEDSAVYLCASSLSGLVSYEQYFGPGTRLTVT.